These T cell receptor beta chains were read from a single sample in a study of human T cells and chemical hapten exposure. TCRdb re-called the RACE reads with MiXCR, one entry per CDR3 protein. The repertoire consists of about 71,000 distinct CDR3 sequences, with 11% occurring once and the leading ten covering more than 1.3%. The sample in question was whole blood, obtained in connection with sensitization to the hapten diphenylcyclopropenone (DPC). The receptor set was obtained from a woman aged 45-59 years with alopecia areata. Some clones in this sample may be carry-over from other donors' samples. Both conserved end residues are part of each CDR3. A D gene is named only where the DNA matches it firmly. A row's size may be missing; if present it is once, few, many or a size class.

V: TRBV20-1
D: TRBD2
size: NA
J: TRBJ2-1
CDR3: CSARGLLAGGDNEQFF
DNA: TGCAGTGCCCGAGGCCTCCTAGCGGGGGGCGACAATGAGCAGTTCTTC

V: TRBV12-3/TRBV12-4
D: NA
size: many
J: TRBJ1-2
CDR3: CASSLWGSNGYTF
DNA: TGTGCCAGCAGTTTATGGGGGTCGAATGGCTACACCTTC

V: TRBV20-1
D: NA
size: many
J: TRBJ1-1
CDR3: CSALAGRTEAFF
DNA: TGCAGTGCTCTAGCCGGGAGGACTGAAGCTTTCTTT

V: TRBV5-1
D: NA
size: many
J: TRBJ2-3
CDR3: CASSLAQGGTDTQYF
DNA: TGCGCCAGCAGCTTGGCACAGGGAGGCACAGATACGCAGTATTTT

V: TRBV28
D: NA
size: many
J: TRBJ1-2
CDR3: CASAGDLPGGYTF
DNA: TGTGCCAGCGCTGGGGATCTCCCGGGCGGCTACACCTTC

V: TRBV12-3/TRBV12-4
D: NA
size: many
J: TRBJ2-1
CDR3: CASSTIPLGAPSSYNEQFF
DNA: TGTGCCAGCAGTACTATTCCTCTTGGGGCACCGAGCTCCTACAATGAGCAGTTCTTC

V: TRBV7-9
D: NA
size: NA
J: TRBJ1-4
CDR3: CASSGGWAEKLFF
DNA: TGTGCCAGCAGCGGGGGATGGGCTGAAAAACTGTTTTTT

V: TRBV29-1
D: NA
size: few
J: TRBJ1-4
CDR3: CSVQGVLPEKLFF
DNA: TGCAGCGTCCAAGGGGTCTTACCTGAAAAACTGTTTTTT

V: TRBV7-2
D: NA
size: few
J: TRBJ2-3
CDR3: CASSWPGQNTDTQYF
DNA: TGTGCCAGCAGCTGGCCAGGGCAAAACACAGATACGCAGTATTTT

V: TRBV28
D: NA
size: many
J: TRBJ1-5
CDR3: CAISAGPGINQPQHF
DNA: TGTGCCATCAGCGCCGGACCAGGGATCAATCAGCCCCAGCATTTT

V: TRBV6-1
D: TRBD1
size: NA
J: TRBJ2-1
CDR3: CASSRGYGFDEQFF
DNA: TGTGCCAGCAGCAGGGGGTACGGGTTCGATGAGCAGTTCTTC

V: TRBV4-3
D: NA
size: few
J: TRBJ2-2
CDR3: CASSQDGGTRTGELFF
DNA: TGCGCCAGCAGCCAAGATGGCGGGACGCGCACCGGGGAGCTGTTTTTT

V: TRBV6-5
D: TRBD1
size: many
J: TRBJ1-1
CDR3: CASSWRGRNTEAFF
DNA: TGTGCCAGCAGTTGGAGGGGGCGGAACACTGAAGCTTTCTTT

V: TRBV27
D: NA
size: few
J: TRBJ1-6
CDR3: CASSLVATNNSPLHF
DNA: TGTGCCAGCAGTTTAGTGGCCACAAATAATTCACCCCTCCACTTT

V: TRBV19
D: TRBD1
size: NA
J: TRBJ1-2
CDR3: CASKRGGVFVADGYTF
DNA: TGTGCCAGTAAGAGAGGGGGCGTATTTGTAGCGGATGGCTACACCTTC

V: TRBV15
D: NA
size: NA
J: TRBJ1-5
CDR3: CATSRGGDTYNQPQHF
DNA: TGTGCCACCAGCAGAGGTGGGGACACTTACAATCAGCCCCAGCATTTT

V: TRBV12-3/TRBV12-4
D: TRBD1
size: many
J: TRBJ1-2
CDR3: CASTINPGQKYTF
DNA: TGTGCCAGCACTATCAACCCGGGACAGAAGTACACCTTC

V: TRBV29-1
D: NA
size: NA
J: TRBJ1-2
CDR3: CTAGVVGYGYTF
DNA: TGCACCGCGGGAGTGGTCGGATATGGCTACACCTTC

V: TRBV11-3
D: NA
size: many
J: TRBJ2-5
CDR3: CASPMVWQETQYF
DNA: TGTGCCAGCCCCATGGTCTGGCAAGAGACCCAGTACTTC

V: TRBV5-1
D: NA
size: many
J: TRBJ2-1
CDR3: CASSPASGSYNEQFF
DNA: TGCGCCAGCAGCCCCGCCAGCGGCTCCTACAATGAGCAGTTCTTC

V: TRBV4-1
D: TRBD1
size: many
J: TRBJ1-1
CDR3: CASRERTGGINEAFF
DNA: TGCGCCAGCAGAGAACGGACAGGGGGCATCAACGAGGCTTTCTTT

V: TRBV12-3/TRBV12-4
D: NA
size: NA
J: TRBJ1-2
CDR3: CASSPGNRHGYTF
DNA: TGTGCCAGCAGCCCCGGGAACAGACATGGCTACACCTTC

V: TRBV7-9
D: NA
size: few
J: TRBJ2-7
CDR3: CASSWRGPNEQYF
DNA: TGTGCCAGCAGCTGGAGGGGGCCCAACGAGCAGTACTTC

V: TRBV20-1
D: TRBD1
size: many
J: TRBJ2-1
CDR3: CSAGQGPNEQFF
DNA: TGCAGTGCGGGACAGGGGCCCAATGAGCAGTTCTTC

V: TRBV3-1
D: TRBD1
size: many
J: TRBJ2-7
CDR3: CASSPGTVGYEQYF
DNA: TGTGCCAGCAGCCCTGGGACAGTAGGGTACGAGCAGTACTTC

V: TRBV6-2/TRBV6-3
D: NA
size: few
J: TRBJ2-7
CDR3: CASRTSSYEQYF
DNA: TGTGCCAGCAGGACCAGCTCCTACGAGCAGTACTTC

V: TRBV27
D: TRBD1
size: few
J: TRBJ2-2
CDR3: CASSLGTGVTGELFF
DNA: TGTGCCAGCAGTTTAGGGACAGGGGTCACCGGGGAGCTGTTTTTT

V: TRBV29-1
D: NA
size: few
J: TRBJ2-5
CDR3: CSAEPPGGPETQYF
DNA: TGCAGCGCCGAACCCCCCGGGGGGCCGGAGACCCAGTACTTC

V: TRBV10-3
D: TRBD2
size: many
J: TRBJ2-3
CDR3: CAIGGLAGHTDTQYF
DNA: TGTGCCATCGGGGGGCTAGCGGGACACACAGATACGCAGTATTTT

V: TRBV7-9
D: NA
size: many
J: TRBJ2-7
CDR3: CASSLAGDEQYF
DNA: TGTGCCAGCAGCCTAGCAGGGGACGAGCAGTACTTC

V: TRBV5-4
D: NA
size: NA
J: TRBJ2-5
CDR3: CASSRDTQETQYF
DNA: TGTGCCAGCAGCCGGGACACCCAAGAGACCCAGTACTTC

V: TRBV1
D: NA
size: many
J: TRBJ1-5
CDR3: CTSSRQANQPQHF
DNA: TGCACCAGCAGTCGCCAGGCCAATCAGCCCCAGCATTTT

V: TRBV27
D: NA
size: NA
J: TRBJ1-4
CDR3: CASRPFLGGANEKLFF
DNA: TGTGCCAGCAGGCCGTTCCTGGGGGGCGCAAACGAAAAACTGTTTTTT

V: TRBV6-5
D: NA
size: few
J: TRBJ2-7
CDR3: CASSQPRRAPYEQYF
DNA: TGTGCCAGCAGTCAGCCTCGGAGGGCCCCCTACGAGCAGTACTTC

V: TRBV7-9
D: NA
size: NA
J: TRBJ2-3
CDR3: CASRRAGLTDTQYF
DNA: TGTGCCAGCCGGAGGGCAGGTCTCACAGATACGCAGTATTTT

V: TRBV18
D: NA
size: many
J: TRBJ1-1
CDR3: CASSPKPGVSSVTEAFF
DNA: TGTGCCAGCTCACCAAAGCCAGGGGTTAGTTCGGTCACTGAAGCTTTCTTT

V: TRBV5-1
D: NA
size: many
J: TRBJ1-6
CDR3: CASSLVRVENSPLHF
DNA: TGCGCCAGCAGCTTGGTAAGGGTGGAGAATTCACCCCTCCACTTT

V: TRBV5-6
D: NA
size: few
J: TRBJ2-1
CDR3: CASSLITSKVF
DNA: TGTGCCAGCAGCTTAATCACTAGCAAGGTCTTC

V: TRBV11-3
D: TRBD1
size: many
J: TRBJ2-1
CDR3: CASSRTGKNEQFF
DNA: TGTGCCAGCAGCCGGACAGGGAAGAATGAGCAGTTCTTC

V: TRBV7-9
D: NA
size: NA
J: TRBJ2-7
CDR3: CASSPDSFSYEQYF
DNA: TGTGCCAGCAGCCCGGACAGCTTCTCCTACGAGCAGTACTTC

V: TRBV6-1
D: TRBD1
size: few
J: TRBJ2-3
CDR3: CASSLRTGYIDTQYF
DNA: TGTGCCAGCAGTCTGCGGACAGGGTATATAGATACGCAGTATTTT

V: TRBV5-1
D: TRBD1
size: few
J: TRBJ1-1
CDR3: CASSSAGTGSRGTEAFF
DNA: TGCGCCAGCAGCTCGGCCGGGACAGGGAGTCGAGGCACTGAAGCTTTCTTT

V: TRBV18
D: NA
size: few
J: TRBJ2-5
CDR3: CASSPAGRRETQYF
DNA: TGTGCCAGCTCACCCGCCGGTCGCCGTGAGACCCAGTACTTC

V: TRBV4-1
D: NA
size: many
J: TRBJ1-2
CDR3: CASSPNLWSGHGYTF
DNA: TGCGCCAGCAGCCCAAATCTGTGGTCGGGGCATGGCTACACCTTC

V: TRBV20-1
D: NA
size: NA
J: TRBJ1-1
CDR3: CSATSEGTDTEAFF
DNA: TGCAGTGCTACCAGCGAGGGAACGGACACTGAAGCTTTCTTT

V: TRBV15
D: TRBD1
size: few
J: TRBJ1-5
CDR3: CATSPTGQANQPQHF
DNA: TGTGCCACCAGCCCGACCGGACAGGCCAATCAGCCCCAGCATTTT

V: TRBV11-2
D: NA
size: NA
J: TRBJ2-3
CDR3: CASSLRARQDTQYF
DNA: TGTGCCAGCAGTCTCCGGGCCCGGCAAGATACGCAGTATTTT

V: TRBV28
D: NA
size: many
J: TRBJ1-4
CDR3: CASNTRATNEKLFF
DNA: TGTGCCAGCAACACCAGGGCTACTAATGAAAAACTGTTTTTT

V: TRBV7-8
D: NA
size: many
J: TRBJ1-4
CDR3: CASSSNRHNNEKLFF
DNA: TGTGCCAGCAGCTCTAACAGACACAACAATGAAAAACTGTTTTTT